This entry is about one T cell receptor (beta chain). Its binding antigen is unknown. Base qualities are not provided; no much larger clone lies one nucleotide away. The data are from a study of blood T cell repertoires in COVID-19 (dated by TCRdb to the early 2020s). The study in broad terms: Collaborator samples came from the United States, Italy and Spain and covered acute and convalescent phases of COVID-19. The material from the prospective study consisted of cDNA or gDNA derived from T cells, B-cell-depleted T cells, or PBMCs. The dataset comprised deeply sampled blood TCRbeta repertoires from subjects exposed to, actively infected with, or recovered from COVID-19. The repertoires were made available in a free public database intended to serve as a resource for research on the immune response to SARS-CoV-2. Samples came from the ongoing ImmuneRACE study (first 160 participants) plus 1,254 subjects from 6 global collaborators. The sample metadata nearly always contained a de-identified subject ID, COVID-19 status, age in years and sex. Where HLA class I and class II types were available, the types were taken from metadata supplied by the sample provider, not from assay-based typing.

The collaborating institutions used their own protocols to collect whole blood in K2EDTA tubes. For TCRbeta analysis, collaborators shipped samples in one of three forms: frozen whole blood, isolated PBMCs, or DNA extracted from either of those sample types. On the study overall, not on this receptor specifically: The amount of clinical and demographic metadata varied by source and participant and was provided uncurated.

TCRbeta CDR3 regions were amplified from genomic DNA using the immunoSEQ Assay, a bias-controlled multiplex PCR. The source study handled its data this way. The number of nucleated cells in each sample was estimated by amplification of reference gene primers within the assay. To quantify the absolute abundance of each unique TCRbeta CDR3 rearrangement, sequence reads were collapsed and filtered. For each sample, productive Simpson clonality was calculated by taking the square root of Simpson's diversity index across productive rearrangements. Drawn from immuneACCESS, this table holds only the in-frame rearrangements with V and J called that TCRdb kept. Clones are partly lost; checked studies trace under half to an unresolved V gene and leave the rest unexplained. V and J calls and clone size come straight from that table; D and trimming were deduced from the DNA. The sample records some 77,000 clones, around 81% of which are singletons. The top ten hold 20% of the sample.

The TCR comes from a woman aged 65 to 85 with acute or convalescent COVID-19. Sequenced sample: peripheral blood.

Read as DNA, the sequence is TGTGCCAGCAGTTTATCGATGGACAGGACCGGGAGCGAGCAGTACTTC. Translation gives CASSLSMDRTGSEQYF. This chain joins TRBV27 to TRBJ2-7; tentative D gene TRBD1, with 7 bases matching. From a lookup of the germline V gene (reference sequence), CDR1 and CDR2 are MNHEY and SMNVEV. Including cysteine and phenylalanine, the CDR3 has 16 amino acids. Kept here is only the CDR3 DNA, which spans 48 bases and is read in frame from base 1. V drops 0 bases and J drops 6 bases, leaving 18 bases in between.